This T cell receptor beta chain was found in a study of beta chain features in type 1 diabetes. Whole-study context: Sorted cell examination encompassed roughly 110 million cells across all samples. Whole-study findings and limits: Sequencing of cDNA might inflate the share of cells that strongly express TCR. It was not settled here whether HLA type affects TCRB rearrangement.

All of the isolated RNA was reverse transcribed, so expressed TCRB transcripts were sequenced. This table comes from immunoSEQ multiplex PCR, and its TCRdb copy is limited to in-frame clones, with some not included. The sample records 900,000 or so clones, 15% to 20% being singletons. On this clone itself: The target antigen is unknown. This specimen includes other DNA sequences encoding the same CDR3.

The junction had 9 bases not matched to a gene; V was cut back by 0 bases and J by 3 bases. The CDR3 is made up of 17 amino acids. The germline V gene has CDR1 SGDLS and CDR2 YYNGEE. The chain recombines TRBV9 with TRBJ2-3; 8 bases agree with TRBD2. This sequence originates from a woman between 18 and 29 years old in good health. Sequenced material: naive CD4+ T cells from blood. Written as DNA, the CDR3 is TGTGCCAGCAGCGTAGCTACGAGCGGGAGTGGGACAGATACGCAGTATTTT. Its protein product is CASSVATSGSGTDTQYF.